One and the same sample provided the 17 T cell receptor beta chains below, sequenced in a study of beta chain features in type 1 diabetes. Expressed TCRB transcripts were sequenced after all isolated RNA was converted to cDNA. Only in-frame clones appear in the TCRdb table, and some are missing; sequencing was by immunoSEQ multiplex PCR. Here the sample spans around 280,000 clones, about 15% being singletons. Study-level points and caveats: A moderate, significant TCRB CDR3 shortening appeared in type 1 diabetes across four CD4+ subsets.

These receptors have no known antigen. Sequencing was carried out using naive CD4+ T cells from blood. The receptors derive from a man aged 18 to 35 with type 1 diabetes.

This chain joins TRBV28 and TRBJ1-5; 7 nucleotides match TRBD1. The V gene's germline CDR1 is MDHEN and CDR2 SYDVKM. CDR3 length: 14 residues. V lost 7 bases to trimming and J lost 2 bases; unmatched junction nucleotides: 5. The CDR3 sequence: CASTTGTGNQPQHF. As DNA, the CDR3 is TGTGCCAGCACTACCGGGACAGGCAATCAGCCCCAGCATTTT.

DNA of the CDR3: TGTGCCTGGAGTGAAGGAGCGGGAGTAAACACTGAAGCTTTCTTT. Translating gives CAWSEGAGVNTEAFF. The chain has TRBV30 and TRBJ1-1; D is unclear. The length of the CDR3 is 15 residues. The germline V gene has CDR1 GTSNPN and CDR2 SVGIG (reference sequence). The germline V and J ends were trimmed by 1 base and 2 bases, with 14 bases remaining between them.

The chain uses TRBV11-2 and TRBJ1-2, with 7 bases matching TRBD1. The CDR3 is made up of 15 amino acids. With 4 bases clipped from V and 0 bases from J, the junction kept 5 bases outside the gene matches. The germline V gene encodes CDR1 SGHAT and CDR2 FQNNGV. The CDR3 DNA reads TGTGCCAGCAGCTCCTACAGGGGTGCTAACTATGGCTACACCTTC. Translation gives CASSSYRGANYGYTF.

This clone was seen more than once but under ten times. The rearrangement joins TRBV5-6 to TRBJ2-2; D call uncertain. V was shortened by 2 bases and J by 7 bases, with 9 bases between the two germline ends. CDR3 length: 13 amino acids. CDR1 and CDR2 from the germline V gene are SGHDT and YYEEEE. CDR3 bases: TGTGCCAGCAGCTTACTCATCGGCGGGGAGCTGTTTTTT. Its translation: CASSLLIGGELFF.

The chain employs TRBV28 and TRBJ2-7; a possible D gene is TRBD1 (5 bases). V dropped 6 bases and J dropped 3 bases, with 6 bases sitting between them. Germline V gives CDR1 MDHEN, CDR2 SYDVKM. The CDR3 is made up of 11 amino acids. The CDR3 nucleotides read TGTGCCAGCAGGACAGACTACGAGCAGTACTTC. This sequence encodes CASRTDYEQYF.

The V call is TRBV10-3, the J call TRBJ2-3; TRBD2 matches at 13 bases. Per the germline V gene, CDR1 is ENHRY and CDR2 is SYGVKD. The trim removed 6 bases at V and 1 base at J, leaving 4 bases unmatched. The CDR3 totals 16 residues. The CDR3 DNA reads TGTGCCATCAGCCCGGGACTAGCGGGGCGCACAGATACGCAGTATTTT. Protein: CAISPGLAGRTDTQYF.

The chain joins TRBV11-3 to TRBJ2-3, with TRBD2 matching 11 bases. V dropped 4 bases and J dropped 2; count of bases not matched to a gene: 5. CDR3 size: 16 residues. Germline loops: CDR1 SGHNT, CDR2 YENEEA. The DNA for the CDR3 is TGTGCCAGCAGCTCGGGACTAGCGGAGGACACAGATACGCAGTATTTT. It codes for CASSSGLAEDTDTQYF.

The CDR3 DNA reads TGTGCCAGTAGTATGGGACTACAAGAGACCCAGTACTTC. This gives the protein CASSMGLQETQYF. The chain is built from TRBV19 and TRBJ2-5; 7 positions agree with TRBD2. This CDR3 spans 13 amino acids. Per germline, CDR1 LNHDA and CDR2 SQIVND (reference sequence). The V segment lost 3 bases and the J segment 2 bases; nucleotides outside the gene matches: 0.

The rearrangement links TRBV19 to TRBJ2-1; 8 bases map to TRBD1. CDR1 is LNHDA, CDR2 SQIVND, per germline (reference sequence). This CDR3 comprises 15 residues. The ends lost 5 bases at V and 6 bases at J; junction bases unmatched: 9. CDR3 in amino acids: CASSLKQGVSNEQFF. The CDR3 DNA reads TGTGCCAGTAGTCTAAAACAGGGGGTGAGCAATGAGCAGTTCTTC.

This clone turned up a few times. The chain uses TRBV6-5 and TRBJ2-2; D remains unclear. Deletions cut 6 bases from V and 9 bases from J, with 11 bases between. The CDR3 is made up of 12 amino acids. The germline V gene has CDR1 MNHEY and CDR2 SVGAGI. The DNA for the CDR3 is TGTGCCAGCAGCCTGAACTCCCGGGAGCTGTTTTTT. This encodes CASSLNSRELFF.

The chain combines TRBV6-5 with TRBJ2-7; a weak D match, TRBD1 (5 bases). Germline values: CDR1 MNHEY, CDR2 SVGAGI. V was shortened by 0 bases and J by 0 bases, with 6 bases between the two germline ends. The CDR3 is 14 residues long. CDR3 in DNA: TGTGCCAGCAGTTACTCGGGGCCCTCCTACGAGCAGTACTTC. The encoded protein is CASSYSGPSYEQYF.

This sequence joins TRBV21-1 and TRBJ2-7; TRBD2 was called by the table and not checked on the DNA. TRBV21-1 is labeled a pseudogene. CDR3 length: 15 amino acids. The CDR3 sequence is CARGRGHRGSYEQYF. DNA of the CDR3: TGTGCCCGGGGAAGAGGGCATCGTGGCTCCTACGAGCAGTACTTC.

In this sample, this clone turned up a few times. The chain recombines TRBV28 with TRBJ2-6; 8 bases are a match to TRBD2. Germline assignment: CDR1 MDHEN and CDR2 SYDVKM. This CDR3 has 19 residues. V lost 5 bases, J lost 4 bases, and 16 bases stayed unmatched. CDR3 sequence (DNA): TGTGCCAGCAGTCTGTCGTTGCGGGGGGCCGTTTGGGGGGCCAACGTCCTGACTTTC. This gives the protein CASSLSLRGAVWGANVLTF.

The sample holds a few counts of this clone. The chain links TRBV6-1 to TRBJ1-1, with D hard to call. In germline, CDR1 is MNHNS, CDR2 SASEGT. The germline V and J ends were trimmed by 1 base and 7 bases, with 7 bases remaining between them. CDR3 length equals 12 residues. DNA for the CDR3: TGTGCCAGCAGTGAAGTGGGGAGTGAAGCTTTCTTT. It translates to CASSEVGSEAFF.

This chain links TRBV6-5 with TRBJ2-1; 8 bases fit TRBD2. CDR3 length: 16 amino acids. The V segment lost 0 bases and the J segment 4 bases; nucleotides outside the gene matches: 5. Germline V gives CDR1 MNHEY, CDR2 SVGAGI. CDR3 protein: CASSYSRGGVYNEQFF. The CDR3, as DNA: TGTGCCAGCAGTTACTCTCGGGGGGGTGTTTACAATGAGCAGTTCTTC.

This clone appeared a few times. The chain recombines TRBV5-1 with TRBJ2-3, with a possible D match to TRBD2 (5 bases). Germline V gives CDR1 SGHRS, CDR2 YFSETQ. V was clipped by 3 bases and J by 4 bases, with 12 bases between them. This CDR3 has 14 amino acids. CDR3 sequence reads: CASSYPQAADTQYF. DNA for the CDR3: TGCGCCAGCAGCTACCCCCAAGCGGCAGATACGCAGTATTTT.

The chain employs TRBV28 and TRBJ1-2; maybe TRBD1 (5 bases). Germline V CDR1 and CDR2: MDHEN, SYDVKM. V was cut by 4 bases and J by 8 bases, with 20 bases left in between. This CDR3 is built from 15 residues. The DNA of the CDR3 is TGTGCCAGCAGTTCTGCCCCGGGAGCCGGGGACGGCTACACCTTC. Its protein is CASSSAPGAGDGYTF.